The clone carrying this TCR beta chain has just a few counts. Its antigen is currently unknown. Other DNA variants within this sample encode the same CDR3. None of the patients had undergone any treatment ahead of thyroid surgery. This entry belongs to a study of metastatic and nonmetastatic thyroid tumors. Overall study: Patients with malignant and benign thyroid disease provided blood and tumor or nodule tissue, whose repertoires were compared.

Findings of the study overall: Malignant tumors reportedly showed significantly higher TCR beta diversity than benign nodules in both blood and tumor.

As processed by the authors: A classifier for distant metastasis in papillary thyroid cancer was constructed using CDR3 differences observed across clinicopathological groups. TCRdb re-clonotyped the PCR reads through MiXCR. The V and J calls, along with clone size, are taken from TCRdb and not from the paper's own processing. The data contain around 10,000 clones, roughly 30% of them singletons. This sequence originates from a female donor with papillary thyroid cancer or a benign thyroid nodule (not recorded which). Some clones in this sample may be carry-over from other donors' samples. The sample consisted of adjacent normal tissue.

DNA of the CDR3: TGTGCCAGCAGTCCGCGGGACCCGGGAGGGGGAGATACGCAGTATTTT. It encodes CASSPRDPGGGDTQYF. The genes are TRBV27 and TRBJ2-3; 8 positions match TRBD2. The CDR3 runs 16 residues. CDR1 is MNHEY, CDR2 SMNVEV, per germline (reference sequence). J gave up 5 bases and V 5 bases, and 12 bases lay outside the gene matches.